This entry describes one T cell receptor beta chain. The antigen is undetermined. The sample comes from a study of long-term antiretroviral therapy in people with HIV. Study as a whole: Collection of the earliest samples took place about a decade ahead of the 2015 immediate-ART recommendation. General study findings and limits: HIV repertoires spanned tighter CDR3 length ranges than controls did.

The authors ran the immunoSEQ assay, v3.0, at survey level. Per sample, sequencing targeted about 40,000-50,000 T-cell genomes. Produced via immunoSEQ multiplex PCR; TCRdb's table is partial and in-frame only. The table has about 7,100 clones, around 80% seen once. The germline V and J ends were trimmed by 0 bases and 5 bases, with 11 bases remaining between them. The germline V gene encodes CDR1 SGHRS and CDR2 YFSETQ. This CDR3 has 14 amino acids. Each specimen consisted of about 0.85-11 million cryopreserved PBMC prior to extraction of DNA. This receptor was identified in a man aged 35 to 55 with HIV. V usage is TRBV5-1 and J usage is TRBJ1-1, with D tentatively TRBD1 (5 bases). The sequencing here drew on unsorted PBMCs, taken 1.1 years after starting antiretroviral therapy. DNA of the CDR3: TGCGCCAGCAGCTTGGGGGGGGAGAGGACTGAAGCTTTCTTT. Translating gives CASSLGGERTEAFF.